A single T cell receptor beta chain is shown here with its context. The table lists this clonotype with many counts. This clone's antigen is unknown. Per-base quality was not reported, and no clone a single base away is much larger than it. The source of the sample is a study of T-cell reconstitution after alpha-beta-depleted transplantation in children (TCRdb year 2016). With regard to the full study: Using TCR repertoire profiling, the study followed T-cell immune reconstitution in a quantitative way in children after TCRalphabeta/CD19-depleted allogeneic hematopoietic cell transplantation. General findings and caveats noted by the study authors: The apparently early recovery of alphabetaT-cell counts about two months after transplant reportedly depended on only several hundred rapidly expanded clones that came from non-depleted graft cells. Over subsequent months, a decline in hyperexpanded clone frequencies was noted, and after one year, T-cell counts and TCRbeta diversity were mostly ascribed to newly produced T cells. In some patients, the high TCRbeta diversity seen at day 60 was put down to recipient T cells and intrathymic progenitors that had survived conditioning.

This sample's treatment or condition label indicates: allogeneic hematopoietic cell transplantation with graft depleted of TCRalphabeta T cells and CD19 B cells. The transplant recipients were children given TCRalphabeta/CD19-depleted allogeneic hematopoietic cell grafts. Library preparation used PCR. Sequencing took place on an Illumina HiSeq 2500. TCR library preparation used molecular barcoding, with unique molecular identifiers applied to normalize quantification of the TCRbeta repertoire. The public reads were reprocessed in TCRdb via fastp at Q25 and MiXCR, keeping in-frame beta chains. Every distinct CDR3 protein forms one entry, paired with its most common genes and DNA. A total of approximately 290,000 distinct CDR3 sequences appear in this sample, about 9.9% of them only once. The top ten clonotypes cover around a quarter of the sample. Reading from cysteine to phenylalanine, the CDR3 counts 13 amino acids. Only the CDR3 part of the read is kept: 39 bases, read in frame from the first base. The V end loses 4 bases and the J end loses 8 bases, and a stretch of 9 bases separates them.

Sequencing used peripheral blood, obtained 180 days after TCRalphabeta/CD19-depleted stem cell transplant. The chain uses TRBV12-3 or TRBV12-4 and TRBJ1-6; a confident D gene designation cannot be given. This TCR was sampled from a male patient aged 2-15 years who had a stem cell transplant for chronic granulomatous disease, so the T cells may come from the graft donor. The nucleotide sequence is given as TGTGCCAGCAGTTCGACCTTGGATTCACCCCTCCACTTT. Its translation is CASSSTLDSPLHF.